A selection of T cell receptor beta chains follows, all from one sample in a study of cytomegalovirus exposure and HLA in healthy donors. Sequencing used immunoSEQ multiplex PCR; TCRdb keeps in-frame clones, though not all of them. The table lists some 340,000 clones, around 90% of them singletons. The sample consisted of PBMCs. All receptors come from a woman in her twenties or thirties in good health and CMV-seropositive. Each CDR3 is given with its conserved first and last residue. The D gene is left open where the match is weak. A clone size is listed for some rows: how often the clone was seen (once, few, many), or a class if it is expanded.

V,J,D,size,DNA,CDR3
TRBV5-1,TRBJ2-7,NA,NA,TGCGCCAGCAGCTCAAGCTCCTACGAGCAGTACTTC,CASSSSSYEQYF
TRBV5-1,TRBJ2-7,NA,NA,TGCGCCAGCAGGGAGGGGGTCGAGCAGTACTTC,CASREGVEQYF
TRBV30,TRBJ1-1,NA,NA,TGTGCCTGGTCCGAGGGCGCGAACACTGAAGCTTTCTTT,CAWSEGANTEAFF
TRBV28,TRBJ1-1,NA,NA,TGTGCCAGCAGTTTCCCCCTACTGGGGGCCAAGAACACTGAAGCTTTCTTT,CASSFPLLGAKNTEAFF
TRBV7-9,TRBJ2-1,NA,NA,TGTGCCAGCAGCTCGGGTCTTAACAATGAGCAGTTCTTC,CASSSGLNNEQFF
TRBV19,TRBJ2-3,NA,NA,TGTGCCAGTAGGAACCCACCCGAAGATACGCAGTATTTT,CASRNPPEDTQYF
TRBV2,TRBJ2-5,NA,NA,TGTGCCAGCATCGGGAACCATGGGGGCCTCGATAAAGAGACCCAGTACTTC,CASIGNHGGLDKETQYF
TRBV14,TRBJ1-2,NA,NA,TGTGCCAGCAGCCAAGATTCGGCGTTCTATGGCTACACCTTC,CASSQDSAFYGYTF
TRBV7-2,TRBJ2-7,NA,NA,TGTGCCAGCAGCTCTGCATACGAGCAGTACTTC,CASSSAYEQYF
TRBV5-4,TRBJ2-1,NA,NA,TGTGCCAGCAGTTTTTCAAGATTGTTGGACAATGAGCAGTTCTTC,CASSFSRLLDNEQFF
TRBV11-2,TRBJ1-2,TRBD1,NA,TGTGCCAGCAGCTTTGGTTTATACCCCGGGACAGGGGCCTATGGCTACACCTTC,CASSFGLYPGTGAYGYTF
TRBV27,TRBJ2-2,NA,NA,TGTGCCAGCCAAGCCGCGAACACCGGGGAGCTGTTTTTT,CASQAANTGELFF
TRBV27,TRBJ2-1,NA,NA,TGTGCCAGCAGCCCCGTTGGAGGGACATCCTACAATGAGCAGTTCTTC,CASSPVGGTSYNEQFF
TRBV6-5,TRBJ2-7,TRBD1,few,TGTGCCACCGGGGACAGAGCATACGAGCAGTACTTC,CATGDRAYEQYF
TRBV4-3,TRBJ2-7,NA,NA,TGCGCCAGCAGCCAAAAGAAAGGACTAAGCCACGAGCAGTACTTC,CASSQKKGLSHEQYF
TRBV7-9,TRBJ2-7,TRBD2,NA,TGTGCCAGCAGCAACGGACTAGCGGGTTCCTACGAGCAGTACTTC,CASSNGLAGSYEQYF
TRBV9,TRBJ1-2,NA,NA,TGTGCCAGCAGCGTAGCGGACATGGATGGCTACACCTTC,CASSVADMDGYTF
TRBV5-6,TRBJ2-7,NA,NA,TGTGCCAGCAGCTTTGGGACACAACTCTCCTACGAGCAGTACTTC,CASSFGTQLSYEQYF
TRBV6-5,TRBJ1-3,TRBD1,NA,TGTGCCAGCAGTGGACAGGGGTTTGGAAACACCATATATTTT,CASSGQGFGNTIYF
TRBV11-2,TRBJ2-7,NA,once,TGTGCCAGCAGCCGCTCCTACGAGCAGTACTTC,CASSRSYEQYF
TRBV9,TRBJ2-1,NA,NA,TGTGCCAGCAGCCCGGGCGGCACTGAGCAGTTCTTC,CASSPGGTEQFF
TRBV7-3,TRBJ1-1,NA,few,TGTGCCAGGAACAAAGCTTTCTTT,CARNKAFF
TRBV4-2,TRBJ2-3,TRBD2,NA,TGTGCCAGCAGCCAACTAGCGGGGAGCCCGACAGATACGCAGTATTTT,CASSQLAGSPTDTQYF
TRBV27,TRBJ1-1,NA,NA,TGTGCCAGCATTTCTCAGGCGAACACTGAAGCTTTCTTT,CASISQANTEAFF
TRBV13,TRBJ1-1,NA,NA,TGTGCCAGCAGCTTAGGCCGACAGGTAAACATGAACACTGAAGCTTTCTTT,CASSLGRQVNMNTEAFF
TRBV6-5,TRBJ1-1,NA,NA,TGTGCCAGCAGCAGTGCTTCTGGCATCACTGAAGCTTTCTTT,CASSSASGITEAFF
TRBV6-5,TRBJ1-5,NA,NA,TGTGCCAGCAGTGACGGTCAGCCCCAGCATTTT,CASSDGQPQHF
TRBV27,TRBJ2-3,TRBD2,NA,TGTGCCAGCAAGCTAGCGGGAACTAGCACAGATACGCAGTATTTT,CASKLAGTSTDTQYF
TRBV28,TRBJ2-3,TRBD2,NA,TGTGCCACCGTTCTGCGGGGGGATACGCAGTATTTT,CATVLRGDTQYF